This T cell receptor beta chain was recorded in a study of radiotherapy plus CTLA-4 blockade in lung cancer. The V gene end was trimmed by 6 bases and the J gene end by 2 bases; junction bases not matched to a gene: 7. CDR3 length: 15 residues. The germline V gene encodes CDR1 MNHEY and CDR2 SVGAGI. Sequencing was performed with immunoSEQ multiplex PCR; in TCRdb, only in-frame clones are kept and a portion is missing. The sample records approximately 25,000 clones, about 73% being singletons. The chain carries TRBV6-5 and TRBJ1-5, with TRBD1 matching 7 bases. Sample: peripheral blood, taken from a patient treated with radiotherapy plus ipilimumab. This TCR was recovered from a human donor with non-small cell lung cancer who had stable disease on radiotherapy plus ipilimumab. DNA of the CDR3: TGTGCCAGCAGCCGCAGGACAGGCCGCAATCAGCCCCAGCATTTT. The encoded protein is CASSRRTGRNQPQHF.